Detailed here is one TCR beta chain. No antigen is known for it. In the PCR, 60 Vbeta and 13 Jbeta primers were used. Some clones are missing from TCRdb's copy, which holds only in-frame ones; the method was immunoSEQ multiplex PCR. The table lists approximately 100,000 clones, 74% of them singletons. The data stem from a study of cytomegalovirus exposure and HLA in healthy donors. Overall study: An early release of data contained roughly 86 million unique TCRs, which came from HLA-typed donors. Among about 400 genotyped donors, about 85% fell in the Caucasian-associated ancestry cluster. Study-wide results and limits: Reported results showed that the classifier diagnosed cytomegalovirus status with high specificity and sensitivity. Apart from CMV serostatus, no immune exposure information was available.

The CDR3 loop spans 14 amino acids. Trimming cost V 5 bases and J 12 bases; bases outside gene matches: 9. Germline-derived CDR1 and CDR2 are SGHAT and FQNNGV. This chain joins TRBV11-2 and TRBJ2-7, with TRBD2 matching 14 bases. Sequencing used PBMCs. The TCR originated in a man over 45 in good health and CMV-seropositive. The CDR3 DNA reads as TGTGCCAGCAGCCCCGGGACTAGCGGGAGCAGACGGTACTTC. It specifies CASSPGTSGSRRYF.